The next 27 T cell receptor beta chains were all read from a single sample in a study of blood T cell repertoires in COVID-19. The assay was immunoSEQ multiplex PCR, and TCRdb's table has in-frame clones only and misses some. The table has about 470,000 clones, around 87% seen once. Sequences were obtained from PBMCs or T cells enriched from blood (not recorded which). Receptors originate from a young woman who had recovered from COVID-19.

This sequence joins TRBV10-3 and TRBJ2-7; 9 bases agree with TRBD1. Trimming removed 1 base from V and 4 bases from J; junction bases left unmatched: 8. Germline V lookup: CDR1 ENHRY, CDR2 SYGVKD. This CDR3 has 16 amino acids. DNA of the CDR3: TGTGCCATCAGTGAGTACTTCGGTGGGACAGGGTACGAGCAGTACTTC. Its translation: CAISEYFGGTGYEQYF.

The rearrangement uses TRBV5-1 and TRBJ2-7, with D perhaps TRBD2 (5 bases). This CDR3 is 15 amino acids long. V lost 0 bases and J lost 3, with 13 bases in between. The germline V gene has CDR1 SGHRS and CDR2 YFSETQ. CDR3 in DNA: TGCGCCAGCAGCTTGGGCCCGGGGTGGGGCTACGAGCAGTACTTC. Protein sequence: CASSLGPGWGYEQYF.

The chain employs TRBV19 and TRBJ2-7; 7 bases are shared with TRBD2. The V and J ends lost 1 base and 3 bases, in that order; junction bases with no gene match: 6. CDR1 LNHDA and CDR2 SQIVND come from the germline V gene (reference sequence). The length of the CDR3 is 15 residues. The CDR3 loop is CASSIAASGHYEQYF. The CDR3 nucleotides read TGTGCCAGTAGTATAGCGGCTAGCGGACACTACGAGCAGTACTTC. Complete variable domain (other parts from reference TRBV19 and TRBJ2-7): DGGITQSPKYLFRKEGQNVTLSCEQNLNHDAMYWYRQDPGQGLRLIYYSQIVNDFQKGDIAEGYSVSREKKESFPLTVTSAQKNPTAFYLCASSIAASGHYEQYFGPGTRLTVT.

The chain carries TRBV29-1 and TRBJ1-1; the D gene is possibly TRBD1 (5 bases). V gave up 6 bases and J gave up 5 bases, with 16 bases separating them. CDR3 length: 13 residues. Germline V gives CDR1 SQVTM, CDR2 ANQGSEA. The CDR3 coding sequence is TGCAGCGTGGTACAGGCGGATGATACTGAAGCTTTCTTT. Translation gives CSVVQADDTEAFF.

The chain uses TRBV19 and TRBJ1-6, with 10 bases that match TRBD1. CDR1 is LNHDA, CDR2 SQIVND, per germline (reference sequence). Trimming removed 5 bases from V and 6 bases from J; junction bases left unmatched: 4. CDR3 length: 15 amino acids. The CDR3 nucleotides are TGTGCCAGTAGTGAAAGGACAGGGGGTAATTCACCCCTCCACTTT. Translation: CASSERTGGNSPLHF.

This clone turned up a few times. The chain couples TRBV4-1 to TRBJ2-2; a weak D match, TRBD1 (6 bases). Germline V gives CDR1 MGHRA, CDR2 YSYEKL. The CDR3 sequence is 14 residues long. V lost 4 bases and J lost 4, with 10 bases in between. CDR3 nucleotide sequence: TGCGCCAGCAGCCTAAGAGGGGGCACCGGGGAGCTGTTTTTT. Residues: CASSLRGGTGELFF.

The gene calls are TRBV9 and TRBJ2-7; maybe TRBD1 (5 bases). Between the trimmed V and J ends, which lost 4 bases and 5 bases, there was a span of 16 bases. The V gene's germline CDR1 is SGDLS and CDR2 YYNGEE. The CDR3 spans 14 residues. CDR3 protein: CASSNPVGANEQYF. The CDR3 DNA reads TGTGCCAGCAGCAACCCTGTAGGGGCCAACGAGCAGTACTTC.

J is TRBJ2-3 and V is TRBV15, with D possibly TRBD1 on 5 matching bases. Germline-derived CDR1 and CDR2 are LNHNV and YYDKDF (reference sequence). V was shortened by 5 bases and J by 5 bases, with 23 bases between the two germline ends. The CDR3 totals 17 residues. CDR3 coding DNA: TGTGCCACCAGCCGAGTCGGACAAACAAGGGGTAGAGATACGCAGTATTTT. Amino acids: CATSRVGQTRGRDTQYF.

This chain uses TRBV19 with TRBJ2-7; no definite D call. CDR3 size: 11 residues. Trimming took off 4 bases at V and 7 bases at J, with 8 bases between the two ends. Per the germline V gene, CDR1 is LNHDA and CDR2 is SQIVND (reference sequence). The CDR3 bases are TGTGCCAGTAGTAGTCCTGTAGAGCAGTACTTC. This gives the protein CASSSPVEQYF.

The chain recombines TRBV3-1 (or the pseudogene TRBV3-2) with TRBJ1-2, with D possibly being TRBD1 (5 bases). From germline, CDR1 is LGHDT and CDR2 YNNKEL (reference sequence). Trimming removed 0 bases at V and 2 bases at J, with 10 bases between. This CDR3 region has 15 residues. CDR3 nucleotide sequence: TGTGCCAGCAGCCAAGATATCGCAGGGAACTATGGCTACACCTTC. Translation gives CASSQDIAGNYGYTF.

The chain uses TRBV6-4 and TRBJ1-2; maybe TRBD1 (5 bases). The V and J ends lost 6 bases and 4 bases respectively, with 9 bases between them. The germline gives CDR1 MRHNA, CDR2 SNTAGT. There are 12 residues in the CDR3. The CDR3 region has the DNA TGTGCCAGCAGGGGGGAGGCCTATGGCTACACCTTC. Translated: CASRGEAYGYTF.

The V call is TRBV6-5, the J call TRBJ1-1, with 8 bases lining up with TRBD1. Trimming took 6 bases from V and 4 from J; bases not matched to a gene: 4. Germline V gives CDR1 MNHEY, CDR2 SVGAGI. The CDR3 is 13 residues long. CDR3 loop: CASRPTGGTEAFF. Here the CDR3 DNA reads TGTGCCAGCAGGCCTACAGGGGGCACTGAAGCTTTCTTT.

This chain uses TRBV28 with TRBJ1-1; possible D gene TRBD1, 5 bases. Germline V gene data show CDR1 as MDHEN and CDR2 as SYDVKM. V lost 6 bases and J 10 bases, leaving 9 bases between the germline ends. There are 10 residues in the CDR3. In DNA, the CDR3 is TGTGCCAGCAGGCAGGGTAGAGCTTTCTTT. Its protein product is CASRQGRAFF.

CDR3 nucleotide sequence: TGTGCCAGCAGATCGACAGGGGTGAACACTGAAGCTTTCTTT. This sequence encodes CASRSTGVNTEAFF. J is TRBJ1-1 and V is TRBV6-5; 8 bases line up with TRBD1. In germline, CDR1 is MNHEY, CDR2 SVGAGI. The CDR3 contains 14 residues. J gave up 0 bases and V 6 bases, and 3 bases lay outside the gene matches.

A remark on this clone: The same CDR3 arises from other DNA sequences in this sample as well. V and J are TRBV14 and TRBJ1-1; no clear D gene. The CDR3 extends over 13 amino acids. V lost 3 bases, J lost 1 base, and 6 bases lay in between. Germline V CDR1 and CDR2: SGHDN, FVKESK. Here the CDR3 DNA reads TGTGCCAGCAGCCAGTCGAGGAACACTGAAGCTTTCTTT. Encoded protein: CASSQSRNTEAFF.

The chain carries TRBV19 and TRBJ2-1; 8 positions agree with TRBD2. The CDR3 has 14 amino acids. J was trimmed by 0 bases and V by 10 bases; bases with no gene match: 5. The germline CDR1 and CDR2 sequences are LNHDA and SQIVND (reference sequence). The CDR3 nucleotides read TGTGCCACCCGGGGGGGGATCTCCTACAATGAGCAGTTCTTC. Protein product: CATRGGISYNEQFF.

This chain connects TRBV6-4 to TRBJ1-1; 8 bases line up with TRBD1. V lost 4 bases, J lost 1 base, and 5 bases stayed unmatched. The CDR3 is 15 residues long. Germline CDR1 and CDR2: MRHNA and SNTAGT. CDR3 protein: CASSGTGGRNTEAFF. The CDR3 DNA reads as TGTGCCAGCAGTGGAACAGGGGGGAGGAACACTGAAGCTTTCTTT.

This clone was seen once. The J gene is TRBJ1-3, the V gene TRBV7-9, with 8 bases lining up with TRBD1. There are 16 residues in the CDR3. V shed 1 base, J shed 4 bases, and the junction held 6 bases outside the gene matches. The V gene's germline CDR1 is SEHNR and CDR2 FQNEAQ (reference sequence). Written as DNA, the CDR3 is TGTGCCAGCAGCTTAGACGGGACAGGTGTGGGAAACACCATATATTTT. Translated, it gives CASSLDGTGVGNTIYF.

The chain carries TRBV11-2 and TRBJ1-3; D remains unclear. In germline, CDR1 is SGHAT, CDR2 FQNNGV. The CDR3 is 16 amino acids. The V and J ends lost 0 bases and 0 bases respectively, with 9 bases between them. CDR3 loop: CASSLDRAFSGNTIYF. The CDR3 nucleotides are TGTGCCAGCAGCTTAGACCGAGCCTTCTCTGGAAACACCATATATTTT.

This clone appeared a few times. Other DNA sequences within the sample encode an identical CDR3. The chain recombines TRBV5-1 with TRBJ1-1, with D possibly TRBD1 on 6 matching bases. This CDR3 is 15 amino acids long. Deletions cut 2 bases from V and 0 bases from J, with 11 bases between. Germline assignment: CDR1 SGHRS and CDR2 YFSETQ. Here the CDR3 DNA reads TGCGCCAGCAGCTTAGTCACAGGGATGAACACTGAAGCTTTCTTT. This translates into CASSLVTGMNTEAFF. Full variable domain (outside the CDR3, taken from reference TRBV5-1 and TRBJ1-1): KAGVTQTPRYLIKTRGQQVTLSCSPISGHRSVSWYQQTPGQGLQFLFEYFSETQRNKGNFPGRFSGRQFSNSRSEMNVSTLELGDSALYLCASSLVTGMNTEAFFGQGTRLTVV.

The chain recombines TRBV30 with TRBJ1-1; 9 bases map to TRBD1. V lost 4 bases, J lost 1 base, and 4 bases stayed unmatched. Germline-derived CDR1 and CDR2 are GTSNPN and SVGIG (reference sequence). The CDR3 runs 14 residues. Here the CDR3 DNA reads TGTGCCTGGATAGAGGGACAGGGGAACACTGAAGCTTTCTTT. This gives the protein CAWIEGQGNTEAFF.

This clone showed up just a few times. The chain has TRBV6-5 and TRBJ1-6, with TRBD1 as a possible D gene (5 bases). CDR3 length: 15 amino acids. CDR1 and CDR2 from the germline V gene are MNHEY and SVGAGI. V was trimmed by 2 bases and J by 6 bases, leaving 11 bases between them. The CDR3 is CASSYVRDTNSPLHF. The DNA for the CDR3 is TGTGCCAGCAGTTACGTCAGGGATACTAATTCACCCCTCCACTTT.

This clone was picked up one time. The rearrangement joins TRBV9 to TRBJ1-2, with D perhaps TRBD1 (6 bases). V lost 4 bases and J lost 4, with 17 bases in between. Per the germline V gene, CDR1 is SGDLS and CDR2 is YYNGEE. This CDR3 region has 15 residues. Here the CDR3 DNA reads TGTGCCAGCAGCCCGAGGGGGATTGCTCCCTATGGCTACACCTTC. Residues: CASSPRGIAPYGYTF.

The V call is TRBV27, the J call TRBJ1-6; 7 bases agree with TRBD1. The CDR3 is made up of 16 amino acids. Germline V lookup: CDR1 MNHEY, CDR2 SMNVEV (reference sequence). Germline trimming cut 6 bases from V and 4 bases from J; bases unmatched to any gene: 9. CDR3 sequence (DNA): TGTGCCAGCAGACAGGCCGGGACAGTTTATAATTCACCCCTCCACTTT. This gives the protein CASRQAGTVYNSPLHF.

This clone was recorded a few times. The chain uses TRBV19 and TRBJ2-1, with 13 bases aligning to TRBD2. There are 16 residues in the CDR3. Germline V lookup: CDR1 LNHDA, CDR2 SQIVND (reference sequence). Unmatched junction bases numbered 14, after V lost 7 bases and J lost 11 bases. The chain's CDR3 is CASIPGLAGVPGKQFF. The CDR3 coding sequence is TGTGCCAGTATTCCAGGACTAGCGGGGGTTCCTGGCAAGCAGTTCTTC.

The V and J genes are TRBV5-1 and TRBJ2-5; 12 bases map to TRBD2. The CDR3 is 15 residues long. Per germline, CDR1 SGHRS and CDR2 YFSETQ. Trimming cost V 6 bases and J 5 bases; bases outside gene matches: 8. The chain's CDR3 is CASTRTSGTSETQYF. The CDR3 DNA is TGCGCCAGCACCCGGACTAGCGGGACTTCGGAGACCCAGTACTTC. The whole variable domain, filled in from reference TRBV5-1 and TRBJ2-5, reads KAGVTQTPRYLIKTRGQQVTLSCSPISGHRSVSWYQQTPGQGLQFLFEYFSETQRNKGNFPGRFSGRQFSNSRSEMNVSTLELGDSALYLCASTRTSGTSETQYFGPGTRLLVL.

The chain couples TRBV18 to TRBJ1-2; no definite D call. The germline V and J ends were trimmed by 2 bases and 2 bases, with 12 bases remaining between them. The CDR3 has 15 amino acids. The germline V gene encodes CDR1 KGHSH and CDR2 LQKENI. In DNA, the CDR3 is TGTGCCAGCTCACCAGTTCAGGATCCCAACTATGGCTACACCTTC. This encodes CASSPVQDPNYGYTF.